The following is a T cell receptor beta chain sequence with its context. Its antigen is as yet unknown. Trimming at V came to 8 bases and at J to 7 bases, leaving 10 bases not matched to a gene. The CDR3 length is 15 residues. Per germline, CDR1 KGHSH and CDR2 LQKENI. This sample stems from a study of response to subunit inactivated influenza vaccine. Study-wide results and limits: Few new T cells, the authors suggested, are recruited by each seasonal influenza vaccination.

TCRdb recomputed calls from the RT-PCR reads with MiXCR, one row per CDR3 protein. The table lists under 850,000 distinct CDR3 sequences, around 20% of them singletons. The genes are TRBV18 and TRBJ2-1; TRBD1 matches 11 bases. The receptor was derived from a man in his fifties or sixties who received an inactivated influenza vaccine. Sample: PBMCs from blood, taken more than 4 days after vaccination. This CDR3 is CASTGSRDRGNEQFF. The CDR3 DNA is TGTGCCAGCACAGGAAGCCGGGACAGGGGGAATGAGCAGTTCTTC. The full variable domain, rest sourced from reference TRBV18 and TRBJ2-1, is NAGVMQNPRHLVRRRGQEARLRCSPMKGHSHVYWYRQLPEEGLKFMVYLQKENIIDESGMPKERFSAEFPKEGPSILRIQQVVRGDSAAYFCASTGSRDRGNEQFFGPGTRLTVL.